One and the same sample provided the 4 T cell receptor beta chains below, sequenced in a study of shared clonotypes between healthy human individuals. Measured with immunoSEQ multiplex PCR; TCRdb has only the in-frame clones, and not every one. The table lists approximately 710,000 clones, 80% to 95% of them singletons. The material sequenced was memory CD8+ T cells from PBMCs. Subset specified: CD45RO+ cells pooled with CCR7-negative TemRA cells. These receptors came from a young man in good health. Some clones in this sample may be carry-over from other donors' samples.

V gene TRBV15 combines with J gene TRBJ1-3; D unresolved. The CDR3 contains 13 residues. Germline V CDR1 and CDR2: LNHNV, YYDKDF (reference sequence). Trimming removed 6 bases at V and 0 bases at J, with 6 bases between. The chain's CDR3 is CATRDLSGNTIYF. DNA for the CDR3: TGTGCCACCAGGGACCTCTCTGGAAACACCATATATTTT. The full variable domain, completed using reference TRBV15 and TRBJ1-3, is DAMVIQNPRYQVTQFGKPVTLSCSQTLNHNVMYWYQQKSSQAPKLLFHYYDKDFNNEADTPDNFQSRRPNTSFCFLDIRSPGLGDTAMYLCATRDLSGNTIYFGEGSWLTVV.

CDR3 sequence reads: CASSGSGILLGEQFF. CDR3 in DNA: TGTGCCAGCAGTGGTAGCGGGATTCTTCTAGGTGAGCAGTTCTTC. This chain links TRBV6-1 with TRBJ2-1; TRBD2 aligns across 8 bases. This CDR3 region has 15 residues. V trimming: 4 bases; J trimming: 9 bases; junction bases outside the gene matches: 11. The germline gives CDR1 MNHNS, CDR2 SASEGT.

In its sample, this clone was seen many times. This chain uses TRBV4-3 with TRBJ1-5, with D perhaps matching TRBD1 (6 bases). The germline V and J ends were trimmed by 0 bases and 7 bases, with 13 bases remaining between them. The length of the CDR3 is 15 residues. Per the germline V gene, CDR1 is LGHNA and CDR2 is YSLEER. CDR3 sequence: CASSQDSGVTQPQHF. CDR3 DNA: TGCGCCAGCAGCCAAGATTCAGGGGTCACCCAGCCCCAGCATTTT.

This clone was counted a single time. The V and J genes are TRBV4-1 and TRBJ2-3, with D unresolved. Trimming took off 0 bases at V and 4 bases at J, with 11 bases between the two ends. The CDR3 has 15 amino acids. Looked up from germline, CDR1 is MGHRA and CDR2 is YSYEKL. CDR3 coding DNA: TGCGCCAGCAGCCAAGACTTGACTTCCCCAGATACGCAGTATTTT. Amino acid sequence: CASSQDLTSPDTQYF.